Included here is one T cell receptor (beta chain) sequence, with context. Trimming pared 0 bases from V and 5 bases from J, leaving 7 bases between. Germline V gene lookup returns CDR1 LGHDT and CDR2 YNNKEL (reference sequence). The CDR3 spans 13 residues. Per the original methods: Using reference gene primer amplification, nucleated cell counts were estimated. The assay was immunoSEQ multiplex PCR, and TCRdb's table has in-frame clones only and misses some. For V, J and clone size, that table is used; D and trimming come from the DNA. Of a few hundred thousand clones listed, under 90% were seen once; the top ten hold about 1.8%. The record originates from a study of blood T cell repertoires in COVID-19. Whole-study context: The United States, Italy and Spain provided the acute and convalescent COVID-19 samples.

Sequencing was performed on PBMCs or T cells enriched from blood (not recorded which). The receptor's source is a woman in her 30s who had recovered from COVID-19. The V gene is TRBV3-1 (or the pseudogene TRBV3-2), the J gene TRBJ1-1; D uncertain. The CDR3 nucleotides read TGTGCCAGCAGCCAAGAGAGGCGGACTGAAGCTTTCTTT. Translation gives CASSQERRTEAFF.